This T cell receptor beta chain was found in a study of blood T cell repertoires in COVID-19. Sequenced by immunoSEQ multiplex PCR; TCRdb stores in-frame clones only, minus some. The sample has 55,000 to 95,000 clones; over 80% are singletons. CDR3 length equals 17 residues. The germline gives CDR1 SGHRS, CDR2 YFSETQ. Unmatched junction bases numbered 11, after V lost 4 bases and J lost 0 bases. The source is a woman in her sixties with acute or convalescent COVID-19. V and J are TRBV5-1 and TRBJ2-3, with 7 bases aligning to TRBD2. Sequenced sample: peripheral blood. The CDR3 nucleotides are TGCGCCAGCAGCCCGAAACGACTAGCTCAAAGCACAGATACGCAGTATTTT. It translates to CASSPKRLAQSTDTQYF.